This T cell receptor (beta chain) was captured in a study of cytotoxic CD8 clonotypes in ibrutinib-treated CLL. About the research overall: Within the patient group, approximately 10 were relapsed/refractory and some 16 treatment-naive, and roughly 18 were IGHV unmutated. Recorded responses included around 25 partial and 2 complete; following median around 73 months, approximately 15 stayed remitted and 12 progressed.

TCRdb's copy holds only in-frame clones and misses some; the assay was immunoSEQ multiplex PCR. The data contain some 70,000 clones, 68% of them singletons. Germline CDR1 and CDR2: MNHNS and SASEGT. The CDR3 is 17 residues long. The V end lost 4 bases, the J end lost 4 bases, and 17 bases lay between the germline ends. In the case of this clone: Its antigen remains unknown.

Overall study findings and caveats: At ibrutinib response, clonality increased, and at progression it declined back toward baseline. Relative to age-matched healthy donors, clonality at baseline was higher, and it tracked circulating CD8+ T-cell counts.

The TCR comes from a human donor with chronic lymphocytic leukemia. The sample consisted of PBMCs, taken after 12 months of ibrutinib treatment. The chain uses TRBV6-1 and TRBJ1-6; weak D call: TRBD1 (5 bases). CDR3 sequence reads: CASSVETARSYNSPLHF. CDR3 in DNA: TGTGCCAGCAGTGTCGAGACAGCAAGATCTTATAATTCACCCCTCCACTTT.